This is a list of T cell receptor beta chains from one sample in a study of T cell changes during pregnancy in multiple sclerosis. Sequencing was performed with immunoSEQ multiplex PCR; in TCRdb, only in-frame clones are kept and a portion is missing. The sample includes 70,000 to 95,000 clones, roughly 93% of them seen just once. The sample here was peripheral blood, taken in the second trimester of pregnancy. Receptor source: a female donor with multiple sclerosis, enrolled in a pregnancy study. Each CDR3 is given with its conserved first and last residue. The D gene is left open where the match is weak. Size values are once, few and many counts, or a class for expanded clones, and some rows have none.

d_call	clone_size	v_call	j_call	cdr3_nt	cdr3_aa
-	-	TRBV6-1	TRBJ1-6	TGTGCCAGCAATCCCTTCTCGAGCGGTTCACCCCTCCACTTT	CASNPFSSGSPLHF
-	-	TRBV19	TRBJ1-1	TGTGCCAGTAAGAAAAGTGTTCGGGTTGAAGTGAACACTGAAGCTTTCTTT	CASKKSVRVEVNTEAFF
TRBD1	-	TRBV5-5	TRBJ1-4	TGTGCCAGCAGCTCCGGACAGGGTAAAGCAATGAATGAAAAACTGTTTTTT	CASSSGQGKAMNEKLFF
TRBD2	once	TRBV9	TRBJ2-1	TGTGCCAGCAGCGCCAGGGGGGAGGGGACTAGCGGGAGAAATGAGCAGTTCTTC	CASSARGEGTSGRNEQFF
-	-	TRBV27	TRBJ1-4	TGTGCCAGCAGCAGCCTGGGGGGGGGCGAGAGCGAAAAACTGTTTTTT	CASSSLGGGESEKLFF
TRBD2	-	TRBV11-2	TRBJ2-1	TGTGCCAGCAGCTTAGGGGGGACTAGCTCCTACAATGAGCAGTTCTTC	CASSLGGTSSYNEQFF
TRBD1	-	TRBV6-5	TRBJ1-2	TGTGCCAGCAGTAACAGGGGGGGCTATGGCTACACCTTC	CASSNRGGYGYTF
TRBD1	-	TRBV9	TRBJ1-1	TGTGCCAGCAATCAGGGACAGGGGAGCACTGAAGCTTTCTTT	CASNQGQGSTEAFF
-	-	TRBV11-2	TRBJ1-1	TGTGCCAGCAGCTTAAATATGGCAGGGATGAACACTGAAGCTTTCTTT	CASSLNMAGMNTEAFF
TRBD1	-	TRBV19	TRBJ1-1	TGTGCCAGTAGTATCCCGGGACAGGGTGAAGCTTTCTTT	CASSIPGQGEAFF
TRBD2	-	TRBV5-6	TRBJ2-7	TGTGCCAGCAGCCGGGGGGGGAGGGGTTACTCCTACGAGCAGTACTTC	CASSRGGRGYSYEQYF
TRBD1	-	TRBV6-1	TRBJ1-1	TGTGCCAGCAGTCTACAGGGGGGGGACACTGAAGCTTTCTTT	CASSLQGGDTEAFF
TRBD1	-	TRBV6-1	TRBJ2-2	TGTGCCAGCAGTGAAGCGCTCATCCGGGACAGGACCACCGGGGAGCTGTTTTTT	CASSEALIRDRTTGELFF
TRBD1	-	TRBV6-6	TRBJ1-3	TGTGCCAGCAGTTACGGGACAGTCGGCTCTGGAAACACCATATATTTT	CASSYGTVGSGNTIYF
-	-	TRBV7-2	TRBJ1-3	TGTGCCAGCAGCTCCCTGTGGAGCTCTGGAAACACCATATATTTT	CASSSLWSSGNTIYF
-	-	TRBV30	TRBJ1-4	TGTGCCTGGAGTGGGGGGCCGAATGAAAAACTGTTTTTT	CAWSGGPNEKLFF
-	-	TRBV27	TRBJ2-4	TGTGCCAGCAGTATCCGGGGGAGCCTAGCCAAAAACATTCAGTACTTC	CASSIRGSLAKNIQYF
TRBD2	once	TRBV2	TRBJ2-1	TGTGCCAGCAGTGATTCAAAACTAGCGGGAGGGGATGAGCAGTTCTTC	CASSDSKLAGGDEQFF
TRBD1	-	TRBV6-6	TRBJ1-2	TGTGCCACAGGGGGCGACGCCGAAGGCTACACCTTC	CATGGDAEGYTF
TRBD2	once	TRBV19	TRBJ2-5	TGTGCCAGTAGTATAGTTCTGCGGGAGGGCCGGGCCCTAGAGACCCAGTACTTC	CASSIVLREGRALETQYF
-	-	TRBV5-4	TRBJ2-7	TGTGCCAGCAGCTTGGGGGGAGCATCGAAGGGCGAGCAGTACTTC	CASSLGGASKGEQYF
-	-	TRBV6-6	TRBJ1-6	TGTGCCAGCAGATTGGGACTGGACCTCCACTTT	CASRLGLDLHF
-	-	TRBV19	TRBJ1-2	TGTGCCAGTAAGAGGCGGGGGGGCGGCGAAAATGGCTACACCTTC	CASKRRGGGENGYTF
-	-	TRBV4-2	TRBJ2-3	TGTGCCAGCAGCCAGCGTTGGGAGGCGGGGGCGGATACGCAGTATTTT	CASSQRWEAGADTQYF
-	-	TRBV11-2	TRBJ2-1	TGTGCCAGCAGCTTGGGCTACTCATTTCTGGCCTCTTACAATGAGCAGTTCTTC	CASSLGYSFLASYNEQFF
TRBD1	once	TRBV5-1	TRBJ2-3	TGCGCCAGCAGCTTCCGGGACAGGGGGTGGGATACGCAGTATTTT	CASSFRDRGWDTQYF
TRBD1	-	TRBV5-1	TRBJ1-1	TGCGCCAGCAGCTCAGGGGGACAGGGAGGAGTCACTGAAGCTTTCTTT	CASSSGGQGGVTEAFF
TRBD2	-	TRBV14	TRBJ2-1	TGTGCCAGCAGCCACCCTAGCGGGGGATCCTACAATGAGCAGTTCTTC	CASSHPSGGSYNEQFF
-	-	TRBV10-3	TRBJ1-2	TGTGCCATCGGTGAGGGCCCAACTAACTATGGCTACACCTTC	CAIGEGPTNYGYTF
-	-	TRBV2	TRBJ2-1	TGTGCCAGCAGTGGGTATCCCAGGGGCGATGAGCAGTTCTTC	CASSGYPRGDEQFF
-	-	TRBV7-3	TRBJ1-1	TGTGCCAGCAGCCCGCTGGACATTACGGGGAACACTGAAGCTTTCTTT	CASSPLDITGNTEAFF
-	-	TRBV15	TRBJ2-5	TGTGCCACCAGCAGGGGTGCGGGGTCCCAGTACTTC	CATSRGAGSQYF
-	-	TRBV19	TRBJ1-6	TGTGCCAGTAGTATCGGAAGCAGGATTAATTCACCCCTCCACTTT	CASSIGSRINSPLHF
-	-	TRBV5-4	TRBJ2-7	TGTGCCAGCAGTCCGACTAGTTTCGACGAGCAGTACTTC	CASSPTSFDEQYF
-	-	TRBV5-4	TRBJ2-7	TGTGCCAGCAGCTTGCCCAGAGGGTACTCCTACGAGCAGTACTTC	CASSLPRGYSYEQYF
-	-	TRBV7-9	TRBJ2-1	TGTGCCAGCAGCTTATTTATCAATGAGCAGTTCTTC	CASSLFINEQFF
-	-	TRBV6-1	TRBJ1-1	TGTGCCGGAGGAATACAAGAGAACACTGAAGCTTTCTTT	CAGGIQENTEAFF
-	once	TRBV18	TRBJ2-6	TGTGCCAGCTCAGCGTCAGGATCCTCTGGGGCCAACGTCCTGACTTTC	CASSASGSSGANVLTF
TRBD1	-	TRBV10-1	TRBJ1-6	TGCGCCAGCAGTACCGGGACAGGGGCCTTGGCGTCACCCCTCCACTTT	CASSTGTGALASPLHF
TRBD1	-	TRBV23-1	TRBJ2-3	TGCGCCAGCAGTCTCCCGACAGGGTGCACAGATACGCAGTATTTT	CASSLPTGCTDTQYF
TRBD1	-	TRBV9	TRBJ2-7	TGTGCCAGCAGCCCCCGGACAGGGGGCTACGAGCAGTACTTC	CASSPRTGGYEQYF
-	-	TRBV10-3	TRBJ2-7	TGTGCCATCACTAACGACAGATACGAGCAGTACTTC	CAITNDRYEQYF
-	-	TRBV6-5	TRBJ1-2	TGTGCCAGCAGTTTTCTAAGACAGGCTAACTATGGCTACACCTTC	CASSFLRQANYGYTF
-	once	TRBV19	TRBJ1-2	TGTGCCAGTAGCCCGAACACAGGGAGTAACTATGGCTACACCTTC	CASSPNTGSNYGYTF
TRBD2	-	TRBV4-1	TRBJ2-1	TGCGCCAGCAGCCCGACTAGCGGGGGGGTCCCTAATGAGCAGTTCTTC	CASSPTSGGVPNEQFF
-	once	TRBV18	TRBJ2-3	TGTGCCAGCTCACCAGGTGCAGGGCTTGGCACAGATACGCAGTATTTT	CASSPGAGLGTDTQYF
-	-	TRBV6-1	TRBJ1-6	TGTGCCAGCAGACAGGACTCCTATAATTCACCCCTCCACTTT	CASRQDSYNSPLHF
-	-	TRBV6-5	TRBJ2-1	TGTGCCAGCAGTTACTCACAGGGGAGGAATGAGCAGTTCTTC	CASSYSQGRNEQFF
TRBD1	-	TRBV29-1	TRBJ1-1	TGCAGCGTTGATGGACAGGGGGCGCGAGCTTTCTTT	CSVDGQGARAFF
TRBD1	-	TRBV11-2	TRBJ1-2	TGTGCCAGCAGCTTACTTTTTGGGACAGGGGGTGGCTACACCTTC	CASSLLFGTGGGYTF
-	once	TRBV6-5	TRBJ1-4	TGTGCCAGCAGGGAGGGTAAGAAGGAACTGTTTTTT	CASREGKKELFF